This TCR beta chain was identified during a study of blood T cell repertoires in COVID-19. Study-wide context: What the recovered Cohort 3 donors had was two negative PCRs, clearance, or symptom resolution. Material from acute and convalescent COVID-19 was sourced from the United States, Italy and Spain.

Grouping used clinical history reported by participants in a survey and questionnaire. As originally analysed: Reference gene primer amplification in the assay estimated nucleated cell counts. Using immunoSEQ multiplex PCR, the repertoire was profiled, and TCRdb retains in-frame clones only, with some absent. V and J calls and clone size are given by that table; D and trimming were obtained from the DNA. Here the sample spans 400,000 or so clones, approximately 87% being singletons. The origin of this receptor is a man between 40 and 49 years old in a cohort exposed to, infected with or recovered from COVID-19 (not recorded which). The sample comprised PBMCs or T cells enriched from blood (not recorded which).

CDR3 amino acids: CASSLPGQGRSPLHF. CDR3 in DNA: TGTGCCAGCAGCTTGCCGGGACAGGGGCGCTCACCCCTCCACTTT. V and J are TRBV5-5 and TRBJ1-6; 10 bases map to TRBD1. The J segment lost 10 bases and the V segment lost 1 base, leaving 5 bases of the junction unmatched. Looked up from germline, CDR1 is SGHKS and CDR2 is YYEKEE (reference sequence). This CDR3 region has 15 residues.